This is a list of T cell receptor beta chains from one sample in a study of blood T cell repertoires in COVID-19. Data came from immunoSEQ multiplex PCR; TCRdb stores just in-frame clones and leaves some out. The sample yields some 300,000 clones, around four fifths seen once. The sequencing sample was made of peripheral blood. All receptors derive from a woman between 50 and 59 years old with active or convalescent COVID-19. The CDR3 runs from the conserved cysteine through the conserved F or W. The D gene is left open where the match is weak. Some rows mark clone size as missing; the rest say once, few, many or name a class of expanded clone.

d_call	j_call	clone_size	v_call	cdr3_nt	cdr3_aa
NA	TRBJ2-1	NA	TRBV6-2/TRBV6-3	TGTGCCAGCAGTTATGGCGTGGCGGGTCGACACAATGAGCAGTTCTTC	CASSYGVAGRHNEQFF
NA	TRBJ2-4	NA	TRBV5-6	TGTGCCAGCAGGAGAGGATTAGCCAAAAACATTCAGTACTTC	CASRRGLAKNIQYF
TRBD1	TRBJ1-2	NA	TRBV7-9	TGTGCCAGCAGCCGACCCGACAGGGGATCTTATGGCTACACCTTC	CASSRPDRGSYGYTF
TRBD1	TRBJ2-2	once	TRBV3-1/TRBV3-2	TGTGCCAGCAGCCCCCTACAGGGGGCCGCCGGGGAGCTGTTTTTT	CASSPLQGAAGELFF
NA	TRBJ2-2	NA	TRBV4-2	TGTGCCAGCAGCCAAGAATGGGTACCAGGGTGGGTAACCGGGGAGCTGTTTTTT	CASSQEWVPGWVTGELFF
NA	TRBJ1-2	NA	TRBV3-1/TRBV3-2	TGTGCCAGCAGTACTAACCGGGGGGCAGGGGATGGCTACACCTTC	CASSTNRGAGDGYTF
NA	TRBJ2-1	NA	TRBV13	TGTGCCAGCAGCTTCGACAATGAGCAGTTCTTC	CASSFDNEQFF
TRBD1	TRBJ1-4	few	TRBV23-1	TGCGCCAGCAGTCACACGACAGGGCCAAATGAAAAACTGTTTTTT	CASSHTTGPNEKLFF
TRBD1	TRBJ2-6	NA	TRBV10-3	TGTGCCATCAGAGCCGGGACAGCGATCTCTGGGGCCAACGTCCTGACTTTC	CAIRAGTAISGANVLTF
TRBD2	TRBJ2-3	once	TRBV5-1	TGCGCCAGCAGTCCCGGACTAGCGGGGCCCACAGATACGCAGTATTTT	CASSPGLAGPTDTQYF
TRBD2	TRBJ2-3	NA	TRBV2	TGTGCCAGCAGCCGACCGGGACTAGCGGGAGATACGCAGTATTTT	CASSRPGLAGDTQYF
TRBD1	TRBJ1-1	NA	TRBV6-5	TGTGCCAGCAAAAGGCAGGGGGTCTCTGAAGCTTTCTTT	CASKRQGVSEAFF
TRBD1	TRBJ1-5	NA	TRBV19	TGTGCCAGTAGCCAGGACAGGGAAGAGCCCCAGCATTTT	CASSQDREEPQHF
TRBD1	TRBJ1-4	NA	TRBV28	TGTGCCAGCTGGACAGGGCAAAAGCAAAGAAAACTGTTTTTT	CASWTGQKQRKLFF
NA	TRBJ2-2	NA	TRBV6-5	TGTGCCAGCACGCTCCGGGTTCGCACCGGGGAGCTGTTTTTT	CASTLRVRTGELFF
NA	TRBJ1-1	NA	TRBV5-1	TGCGCCAGCAGCCCCCCGGGGGGTAGGACTGAAGCTTTCTTT	CASSPPGGRTEAFF
TRBD2	TRBJ2-4	NA	TRBV3-1/TRBV3-2	TGTGCCAGCAGCCCCAGCGGGGGCGGAAGGTACTTC	CASSPSGGGRYF
NA	TRBJ2-5	NA	TRBV14	TGTGCCAGCAGCCAAGATGGGAGTATTGGTGGGGAGACCCAGTACTTC	CASSQDGSIGGETQYF
NA	TRBJ1-1	few	TRBV5-4	TGTGCCAGCAGCTTTGGAGGACTCCGTATAGTGGAAGCTTTCTTT	CASSFGGLRIVEAFF
TRBD1	TRBJ1-2	NA	TRBV29-1	TGCAGCGCAGGACAGGGGACTAACTATGGCTACACCTTC	CSAGQGTNYGYTF
TRBD2	TRBJ2-3	NA	TRBV6-5	TGTGCCAGCAGGCGACCTAGCGGAGGGACAGATACGCAGTATTTT	CASRRPSGGTDTQYF
TRBD1	TRBJ1-1	NA	TRBV2	TGTGCCAGCAGCGAAGAATCAGTGGCACAGGGGGGGGGTGACTTT	CASSEESVAQGGGDF
TRBD1	TRBJ1-6	NA	TRBV7-2	TGTGCCAGCAGCAAACAGGGGGCACAGGGTTCGCCCCTCCACTTT	CASSKQGAQGSPLHF
TRBD1	TRBJ1-1	NA	TRBV6-4	TGTGCCAGCAGTGACTCAGGCGACAGGGAGATAAACACTGAAGCTTTCTTT	CASSDSGDREINTEAFF
TRBD2	TRBJ2-1	NA	TRBV10-3	TGTGCCATCAGTGAAAGTCTAGCGGGAGTCAATGAGCAGTTCTTC	CAISESLAGVNEQFF
NA	TRBJ1-1	NA	TRBV19	TGTGCCTGTCCATTCCCCGCCACTATCGGGACTCACTTAATGGGGGCTTTCTTT	CACPFPATIGTHLMGAFF
NA	TRBJ2-1	NA	TRBV30	TGTGCCTGGAGTGGAGGGGAGGCCCCTAATGAGCAGTTCTTC	CAWSGGEAPNEQFF
TRBD2	TRBJ2-1	NA	TRBV2	TGTGCCAGCAGCCAACTTGGGACTAGCGGGAATGAGCAGTTCTTC	CASSQLGTSGNEQFF
NA	TRBJ2-7	NA	TRBV15	TGTGCCACCAGCAGAGAAAATAGGGGCCTAAGCGAGCAGTACTTC	CATSRENRGLSEQYF
NA	TRBJ1-3	few	TRBV25-1	TGTGCCAGCAGTGAATCTGTGGGAAACACCATATATTTT	CASSESVGNTIYF
TRBD1	TRBJ2-7	NA	TRBV6-1	TGTGCCAGCAGTGAAAATGGCGGGGACAGGGGAAGGGTTTCCTACGAGCAGTACTTC	CASSENGGDRGRVSYEQYF
NA	TRBJ1-2	few	TRBV5-6	TGTGCCAGCAGCCCCACGGGGGAGATCTATGGCTACACCTTC	CASSPTGEIYGYTF
NA	TRBJ1-3	NA	TRBV18	TGTGCCAGCTCACCGATCGGGGGTGGACGCGGAAACACCATATATTTT	CASSPIGGGRGNTIYF
NA	TRBJ2-2	NA	TRBV6-1	TGTGCCAGCAGTGAAGTCGGGGAGAGCGGGGAGCTGTTTTTT	CASSEVGESGELFF
NA	TRBJ2-3	NA	TRBV9	TGTGCCAGCAGCGTAACCGGGAGCACAGATACGCAGTATTTT	CASSVTGSTDTQYF
TRBD1	TRBJ1-1	NA	TRBV9	TGTGCCAGCAGCACTATGACAGGGATGAACACTGAAGCTTTCTTT	CASSTMTGMNTEAFF
NA	TRBJ1-2	NA	TRBV18	TGTGCCAGCTCACCATCAACTTCAACCCCCTATGGCTACACCTTC	CASSPSTSTPYGYTF
NA	TRBJ2-2	NA	TRBV18	TGTGCCAGCTCACCACGGGCGGGCAACGCGAACACCGGGGAGCTGTTTTTT	CASSPRAGNANTGELFF
NA	TRBJ2-1	NA	TRBV7-2	TGTGCCAGCAGCGCCGCGTGGACGGGAAATGAGCAGTTCTTC	CASSAAWTGNEQFF
NA	TRBJ1-2	once	TRBV7-9	TGTGCCAGCAGCTTAACTGATGGCTACACCTTC	CASSLTDGYTF
TRBD2	TRBJ2-1	NA	TRBV5-4	TGTGCCAGCAGCTTGACGGCGGGAGGTGGCGAGCAGTTCTTC	CASSLTAGGGEQFF
NA	TRBJ2-7	NA	TRBV5-1	TGCGCCAGCAGCTTGGAGGCAGGGCATACCTACGAGCAGTACTTC	CASSLEAGHTYEQYF
NA	TRBJ1-1	NA	TRBV10-3	TGTGCCATCAGGATGGGGGGGCCGGTGGGAGCTTTCTTT	CAIRMGGPVGAFF
NA	TRBJ1-1	NA	TRBV6-4	TGTGCCAGCAGGGAGGGGATCTACACTGAAGCTTTCTTT	CASREGIYTEAFF
NA	TRBJ1-1	NA	TRBV19	TGTGCCAGTAATTCACCAGGGGAGACGGCTGAAGCTTTCTTT	CASNSPGETAEAFF
NA	TRBJ2-7	NA	TRBV5-5	TGTGCCAGCAGCTTAACAGTGTCCTACGAGCAGTACTTC	CASSLTVSYEQYF
NA	TRBJ2-7	once	TRBV4-1	TGCGCCAGCAGCCTTACTTATCCCCCATCCTACGAGCAGTACTTC	CASSLTYPPSYEQYF
NA	TRBJ2-5	NA	TRBV5-1	TGCGCCAGCAGCCCCACCCCCCCGGGGGGCCTAGAGACCCAGTACTTC	CASSPTPPGGLETQYF
NA	TRBJ2-3	few	TRBV24-1	TGTGCCACCAGTGATGGAGGACAGTTCGGAGATACGCAGTATTTT	CATSDGGQFGDTQYF
NA	TRBJ1-1	NA	TRBV19	TGTGCCAGTAGTATAGATCTGCCCTACCAGAACACTGAAGCTTTCTTT	CASSIDLPYQNTEAFF
TRBD2	TRBJ2-7	NA	TRBV6-5	TGTGCCAGCAGTAGACTAGCGGGAGAGTACGAGCAGTACTTC	CASSRLAGEYEQYF
NA	TRBJ2-1	NA	TRBV24-1	TGTGCCACCAGTGATACCACTAGCCCTTACAATGAGCAGTTCTTC	CATSDTTSPYNEQFF
NA	TRBJ1-5	NA	TRBV7-8	TGTGCCAGCAGCCATTTGCAGGGACCCCAGCATTTT	CASSHLQGPQHF
NA	TRBJ1-1	NA	TRBV24-1	TGTGCCACCTCCCCTGGGGGGTCCTCTGAAGCTTTCTTT	CATSPGGSSEAFF
NA	TRBJ2-7	few	TRBV5-5	TGTGCCAGCAGCGGGGGACAAACGCAATACTACGAGCAGTACTTC	CASSGGQTQYYEQYF